The 9 T cell receptor beta chains below come from one sample, sequenced in a study of cytomegalovirus exposure and HLA in healthy donors (dated by TCRdb to 2017 to 2019). The library was produced with the immunoSEQ multiplex PCR assay. For the multiplex PCR, a mixture combining 60 forward primers for TCR Vbeta segments and 13 reverse primers for TCR Jbeta segments was used. The table comes from immuneACCESS by way of TCRdb, which keeps in-frame sequences with V and J called. Part of the clones is missing from these tables; in studies checked, under half for an unresolved V gene and the rest for unknown reasons. Counted in this sample were approximately 150,000 clones; around 90% of them appeared once. The top ten clonotypes cover 0.45% to 0.6% of the sample. Source material: PBMCs. These receptors were obtained from a middle-aged woman in good health and CMV-seronegative.

The chain has TRBV10-3 and TRBJ1-3; a weak D match, TRBD1 (5 bases). CDR1 is ENHRY and CDR2 is SYGVKD in the germline V gene. The V and J ends lost 7 bases and 0 bases respectively, with 10 bases between them. The CDR3 has 14 amino acids. The CDR3 protein is CAITDSLSGNTIYF. CDR3 in DNA: TGTGCCATCACCGACAGTCTCTCTGGAAACACCATATATTTT.

CDR3 in DNA: TGCGCCAGCAGCTTGGGCGCTCTGTCGGATGAGCAGTTCTTC. The encoded protein is CASSLGALSDEQFF. The V and J genes are TRBV5-1 and TRBJ2-1, with D unresolved. Trimming took off 0 bases at V and 8 bases at J, with 12 bases between the two ends. From germline, CDR1 is SGHRS and CDR2 YFSETQ. CDR3 size: 14 residues.

V and J are TRBV6-6 and TRBJ2-3, with D hard to call. V lost 8 bases and J lost 4, with 16 bases in between. The CDR3 contains 14 residues. The germline V gene encodes CDR1 MNHNY and CDR2 SVGAGI (reference sequence). The CDR3 sequence is CASSPAPVADTQYF. The CDR3 DNA is TGTGCCAGCTCCCCCGCCCCGGTTGCAGATACGCAGTATTTT.

V is TRBV27 and J is TRBJ2-7; TRBD1 aligns across 7 bases. The V gene's germline CDR1 is MNHEY and CDR2 SMNVEV (reference sequence). The CDR3 totals 11 residues. V dropped 10 bases and J dropped 4; count of bases not matched to a gene: 4. The CDR3: CATKQGYEQYF. The CDR3 DNA is TGTGCCACCAAACAGGGGTACGAGCAGTACTTC.

The chain joins TRBV4-2 to TRBJ1-5; no reliable D call. Per germline, CDR1 LGHNA and CDR2 YNFKEQ. The CDR3 is 16 amino acids. V dropped 4 bases and J dropped 8 bases, with 21 bases sitting between them. This CDR3 is CASSPSPRNEKEPQHF. In DNA, the CDR3 is TGTGCCAGCAGCCCATCTCCTAGGAACGAGAAGGAGCCCCAGCATTTT.

CDR3 in amino acids: CASSALGTAQETQYF. CDR3 DNA sequence: TGCGCCAGCAGCGCGCTCGGGACAGCCCAAGAGACCCAGTACTTC. This sequence joins TRBV5-1 and TRBJ2-5; 7 bases agree with TRBD1. Germline CDR1 reads SGHRS; CDR2 reads YFSETQ. CDR3 length: 15 amino acids. V dropped 4 bases and J dropped 1; count of bases not matched to a gene: 7.

The CDR3 protein is CASSADRMNQPQHF. CDR3 sequence (DNA): TGTGCCAGCAGTGCCGACAGGATGAATCAGCCCCAGCATTTT. The gene calls are TRBV6-1 and TRBJ1-5; tentative D call: TRBD1 (6 bases). The CDR3 runs to 14 residues. Looked up from germline, CDR1 is MNHNS and CDR2 is SASEGT. With 4 bases removed from V and 4 bases from J, the gap between germline ends came to 11 bases.

The V gene is TRBV28, the J gene TRBJ2-7; 10 nucleotides match TRBD1. J lost 6 bases, V lost 4 bases, and 6 bases had no gene match. The CDR3 is 14 amino acids. Germline V CDR1 and CDR2: MDHEN, SYDVKM. The CDR3 loop is CASSSSGTGVEQYF. For the CDR3, the DNA is TGTGCCAGCAGTTCATCCGGGACAGGGGTCGAGCAGTACTTC.

This chain links TRBV19 with TRBJ2-1; 12 bases match TRBD2. Trimming took 9 bases from V and 4 from J; bases not matched to a gene: 10. The CDR3 consists of 16 residues. Germline CDR1 LNHDA, CDR2 SQIVND (reference sequence). CDR3 in DNA: TGTGCCAGCGATAAAGGACTAGCGGGATCTTACAATGAGCAGTTCTTC. Its translation: CASDKGLAGSYNEQFF.